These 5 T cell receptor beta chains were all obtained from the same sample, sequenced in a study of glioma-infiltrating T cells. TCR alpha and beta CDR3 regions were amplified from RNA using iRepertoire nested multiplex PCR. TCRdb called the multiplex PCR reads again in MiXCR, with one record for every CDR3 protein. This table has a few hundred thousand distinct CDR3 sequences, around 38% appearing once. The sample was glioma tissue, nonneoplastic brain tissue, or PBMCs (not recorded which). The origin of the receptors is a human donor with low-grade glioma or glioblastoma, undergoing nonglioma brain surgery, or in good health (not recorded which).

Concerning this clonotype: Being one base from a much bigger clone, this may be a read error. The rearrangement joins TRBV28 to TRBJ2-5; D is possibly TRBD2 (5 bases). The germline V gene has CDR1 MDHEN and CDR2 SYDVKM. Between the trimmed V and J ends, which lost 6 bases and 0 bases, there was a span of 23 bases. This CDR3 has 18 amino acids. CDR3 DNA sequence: TGTGCCAGCAGCTTGCGGGTGACACGGGGAATACACCAAGAGACCCAGTACTTC. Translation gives CASSLRVTRGIHQETQYF.

The CDR3 coding sequence is TGCAGTGCTCGTATTATGAATGAGCAGTACTTC. This encodes CSARIMNEQYF. The J gene is TRBJ2-7, the V gene TRBV20-1; D gene unclear. This CDR3 comprises 11 residues. The V end lost 5 bases, the J end lost 7 bases, and 12 bases lay between the germline ends. The germline V gene encodes CDR1 DFQATT and CDR2 SNEGSKA (reference sequence).

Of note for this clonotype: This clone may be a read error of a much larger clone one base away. The CDR3 region is CASSEIHGFDEQYF. CDR3 in DNA: TGTGCCAGCAGTGAAATCCATGGTTTTGATGAGCAGTACTTC. The chain carries TRBV6-1 and TRBJ2-7; D is undetermined. Trimming removed 2 bases at V and 7 bases at J, with 15 bases between. CDR1 and CDR2 (germline): MNHNS, SASEGT. The CDR3 loop spans 14 amino acids.

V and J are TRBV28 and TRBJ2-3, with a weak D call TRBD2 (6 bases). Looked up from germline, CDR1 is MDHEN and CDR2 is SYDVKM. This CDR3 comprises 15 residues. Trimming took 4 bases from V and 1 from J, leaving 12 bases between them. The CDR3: CASSSGPGGTDTQYF. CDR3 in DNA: TGTGCCAGCAGTTCCGGTCCGGGGGGCACAGATACGCAGTATTTT.

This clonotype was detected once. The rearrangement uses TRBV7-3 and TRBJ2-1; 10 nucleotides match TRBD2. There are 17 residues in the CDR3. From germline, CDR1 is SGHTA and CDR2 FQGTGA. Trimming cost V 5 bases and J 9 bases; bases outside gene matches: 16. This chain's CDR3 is CASSPGPSGSIGAEQFF. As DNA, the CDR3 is TGTGCCAGCAGCCCCGGACCTAGCGGGAGTATTGGTGCTGAGCAGTTCTTC.